This T cell receptor beta chain was captured in a study of blood T cells in healthy people across ages. The wider study: Per two T cells, about one barcoded beta molecule was captured through template switching. Notes on the study in general: Calculation of diversity from one million T cells yielded estimates considered to be underestimates. Donors of long life had a larger count of naive CD4+ cells and greater diversity than aged donors.

Germline V gene lookup returns CDR1 MGHRA and CDR2 YSYEKL. This CDR3 is 13 amino acids long. V shed 2 bases and J shed 11 bases, with 15 bases lying between them. Sample donors were healthy Caucasian individuals that came from Russia, aged roughly 6 to 95. Next came a second PCR, run for roughly 7 to 12 cycles, which used a sample-barcoded 5' primer along with a J-beta primer mix. TCRdb processed the 5' RACE reads anew with MiXCR; each CDR3 protein has one entry. The table includes about 1.4 million distinct CDR3 sequences, 59% detected once. Regarding this clonotype: The antigen is not known.

This TCR came from a man aged 18 to 30 in good health. The genes are TRBV4-1 and TRBJ2-5; possible D gene TRBD2, 5 bases. Sequenced: blood. The CDR3 protein is CASSQITGVEQYF. The CDR3 coding sequence is TGCGCCAGCAGCCAAATAACCGGGGTTGAGCAGTACTTC.